Sequencing of this T cell receptor (beta chain) was carried out in a study of radiation and T cells in renal cell carcinoma. The sample's treatment: treatment-naive control, cytoreductive nephrectomy. The tumor was a clear cell renal cell carcinoma. As concerns this clone: Antigen: not known.

The repertoire was sequenced with immunoSEQ multiplex PCR; TCRdb's copy has only in-frame clones and lacks some. Of about 10,000 clones in the sample, roughly 60% were seen once. Study-level findings and limits: Dominant CDR3 motifs were more common in irradiated tumors than controls.

Germline-derived CDR1 and CDR2 are SGHDT and YYEEEE. V shed 3 bases and J shed 9 bases, with 12 bases lying between them. This CDR3 has 13 amino acids. V usage is TRBV5-6 and J usage is TRBJ2-2, with D possibly matching TRBD1 (6 bases). This receptor was identified in a man aged 40-55 years with renal cell carcinoma. This sample comprised tumor tissue, obtained from a patient whose treatment was nephrectomy without radiotherapy. This chain's CDR3 is CASSSSTGRELFF. CDR3 sequence (DNA): TGTGCCAGCAGCTCCTCAACAGGGAGGGAGCTGTTTTTT.